The 26 T cell receptor beta chains presented below share a single source sample, sequenced in a study of spatial heterogeneity in lung cancer. One entry per CDR3 protein results from TCRdb running MiXCR on the 5' RACE reads. This table holds 72,000 or so distinct CDR3 sequences, approximately 9% found once. Sample time point: blood at routine non-recurrence follow-up after resection. Specimen: PBMCs, collected at follow-up. Every receptor here comes from a female donor with early-stage non-small cell lung cancer.

This chain connects TRBV7-2 to TRBJ2-3; D ambiguous. Trimming left V 5 bases short and J 8 bases short, with 17 bases between. This CDR3 is 14 amino acids long. Per germline, CDR1 SGHTA and CDR2 FQGNSA. Here the CDR3 DNA reads TGTGCCAGCAGCCCGGTCGGAAACGTGGGTACGCAGTATTTT. Its protein is CASSPVGNVGTQYF.

This clonotype was found many times. The chain carries TRBV18 and TRBJ2-5, with D possibly being TRBD1 or TRBD2 (5 bases each). The V gene's germline CDR1 is KGHSH and CDR2 LQKENI. Trimming took 4 bases from V and 5 from J, leaving 14 bases between them. This CDR3 contains 14 residues. As DNA, the CDR3 is TGTGCCAGCTCACGAAGTAAAGAGGGGGAGACCCAGTACTTC. This codes for CASSRSKEGETQYF.

The V call is TRBV10-3, the J call TRBJ1-2, with TRBD1 as a possible D gene (5 bases). The length of the CDR3 is 11 residues. Trimming took off 3 bases at V and 8 bases at J, with 7 bases between the two ends. CDR1 ENHRY and CDR2 SYGVKD come from the germline V gene. The CDR3 DNA reads TGTGCCATCAGTGATGGGGACGGCTACACCTTC. Its translation: CAISDGDGYTF.

This clonotype was recorded at least ten times. V is TRBV7-2 and J is TRBJ1-2, with a possible D match to TRBD1 (6 bases). V gave up 0 bases and J gave up 4 bases, with 12 bases separating them. Germline CDR1 reads SGHTA; CDR2 reads FQGNSA. This CDR3 comprises 15 residues. The CDR3 nucleotides are TGTGCCAGCAGCTTAGCCCTACAGGGAACCTATGGCTACACCTTC. Translated: CASSLALQGTYGYTF.

This clonotype was found many times. The chain combines TRBV28 with TRBJ2-3, with D unclear. The CDR3 is made up of 13 amino acids. Germline values: CDR1 MDHEN, CDR2 SYDVKM. Trimming shortened V by 5 bases and J by 0 bases, and 6 bases separated the two germline ends. In nucleotides, the CDR3 is TGTGCCAGCAGTCCTTCTAGCACAGATACGCAGTATTTT. It is translated as CASSPSSTDTQYF. Full variable domain (outside the CDR3, taken from reference TRBV28 and TRBJ2-3): DVKVTQSSRYLVKRTGEKVFLECVQDMDHENMFWYRQDPGLGLRLIYFSYDVKMKEKGDIPEGYSVSREKKERFSLILESASTNQTSMYLCASSPSSTDTQYFGPGTRLTVL.

CDR3 loop: CASSQGGGREWNEQFF. The CDR3 DNA is TGCGCCAGCAGCCAAGGGGGTGGGCGGGAGTGGAATGAGCAGTTCTTC. The rearrangement uses TRBV4-1 and TRBJ2-1, with 7 bases matching TRBD2. The germline V gene has CDR1 MGHRA and CDR2 YSYEKL. Losses at the gene ends were 1 base for V and 7 bases for J; bases not matched to a gene: 10. The CDR3 is 16 residues long.

Only a few counts were recorded for this clonotype. The genes are TRBV11-2 and TRBJ1-6; D is possibly TRBD1 (5 bases). From germline, CDR1 is SGHAT and CDR2 FQNNGV. There are 13 residues in the CDR3. V was shortened by 8 bases and J by 9 bases, with 14 bases between the two germline ends. The CDR3 coding sequence is TGTGCCAGCGGGGATTCGAGGGGTTCACCCCTCCACTTT. This codes for CASGDSRGSPLHF.

This clonotype came up many times. The chain couples TRBV5-5 to TRBJ1-1; D unresolved. The germline CDR1 and CDR2 sequences are SGHKS and YYEKEE (reference sequence). CDR3 size: 13 residues. V lost 0 bases, J lost 0 bases, and 3 bases lay in between. CDR3 DNA sequence: TGTGCCAGCAGCTTGGACATGAACACTGAAGCTTTCTTT. Translated, it gives CASSLDMNTEAFF.

This clonotype came up a few times. This chain links TRBV2 with TRBJ2-7; TRBD2 matches 7 bases. This CDR3 is built from 15 residues. CDR1 is SNHLY, CDR2 FYNNEI, per germline. Trimming at V came to 6 bases and at J to 0 bases, leaving 8 bases not matched to a gene. The CDR3 is CASRGGTISSYEQYF. The CDR3, as DNA: TGTGCCAGCAGGGGAGGGACTATAAGCTCCTACGAGCAGTACTTC.

The gene calls are TRBV7-9 and TRBJ2-4, with TRBD2 matching over 10 bases. Germline CDR1 and CDR2: SEHNR and FQNEAQ (reference sequence). The CDR3 runs to 14 residues. J lost 8 bases, V lost 5 bases, and 6 bases had no gene match. The CDR3, as DNA: TGTGCCAGCAGCCCGACTAGCGGGTGGGACATTCAGTACTTC. Translation gives CASSPTSGWDIQYF. Variable domain in full (rest from reference TRBV7-9 and TRBJ2-4): DTGVSQNPRHKITKRGQNVTFRCDPISEHNRLYWYRQTLGQGPEFLTYFQNEAQLEKSRLLSDRFSAERPKGSFSTLEIQRTEQGDSAMYLCASSPTSGWDIQYFGAGTRLSVL.

Ten or more counts support this clonotype. The chain links TRBV12-3 or TRBV12-4 to TRBJ2-7, with TRBD2 identical over 9 bases. Germline trimming cut 1 base from V and 6 bases from J; bases unmatched to any gene: 4. The length of the CDR3 is 14 residues. The DNA of the CDR3 is TGTGCCAGCAGTTTAGTGGCGGGAGGGGGCGAGCAGTACTTC. As protein: CASSLVAGGGEQYF.

The chain is built from TRBV6-6 and TRBJ1-6; a possible D gene is TRBD1 (6 bases). Trimming shortened V by 8 bases and J by 14 bases, and 25 bases separated the two germline ends. Germline V gene sequence: CDR1 MNHNY, CDR2 SVGAGI (reference sequence). The CDR3 is made up of 15 amino acids. CDR3 in amino acids: CASEWVPGTIRTLHF. As DNA, the CDR3 is TGTGCCAGCGAATGGGTTCCGGGGACAATCAGGACCCTCCACTTT.

This clonotype was observed a handful of times. The CDR3 coding sequence is TGCAGTGCTAGACCCGAGGTGTCCCCGTCTTGGTCCCATGAGCAGTTCTTC. This codes for CSARPEVSPSWSHEQFF. The V call is TRBV20-1, the J call TRBJ2-1; D is uncertain. The V end lost 2 bases, the J end lost 8 bases, and 25 bases lay between the germline ends. The CDR3 is 17 residues long. Germline V gives CDR1 DFQATT, CDR2 SNEGSKA (reference sequence).

This clonotype was picked up a small number of times. This chain uses TRBV29-1 with TRBJ1-3; the D is unclear. The V gene's germline CDR1 is SQVTM and CDR2 ANQGSEA. CDR3 length equals 12 residues. Trimming pared 0 bases from V and 4 bases from J, leaving 4 bases between. CDR3 nucleotides: TGCAGCGTTGAAGATCAAGGAAACACCATATATTTT. Its protein is CSVEDQGNTIYF. Based on the CDR3 plus reference TRBV29-1 and TRBJ1-3, the full variable domain is SAVISQKPSRDICQRGTSLTIQCQVDSQVTMMFWYRQQPGQSLTLIATANQGSEATYESGFVIDKFPISRPNLTFSTLTVSNMSPEDSSIYLCSVEDQGNTIYFGEGSWLTVV.

J is TRBJ2-7 and V is TRBV5-1, with 8 nucleotides matching TRBD1. Germline lookup yields CDR1 SGHRS and CDR2 YFSETQ. Trimming cost V 4 bases and J 2 bases; bases outside gene matches: 14. The CDR3 loop spans 17 amino acids. The CDR3 coding sequence is TGCGCCAGCAGCATGTACCGAGACGGGACAGGTGCCTACGAGCAGTACTTC. Protein product: CASSMYRDGTGAYEQYF. Looking up the rest from reference TRBV5-1 and TRBJ2-7 gives the full variable domain: KAGVTQTPRYLIKTRGQQVTLSCSPISGHRSVSWYQQTPGQGLQFLFEYFSETQRNKGNFPGRFSGRQFSNSRSEMNVSTLELGDSALYLCASSMYRDGTGAYEQYFGPGTRLTVT.

In its sample, this clonotype was seen many times. The chain carries TRBV4-1 and TRBJ2-3; the D gene is possibly TRBD1 (6 bases). The CDR3 is 16 amino acids. Germline V lookup: CDR1 MGHRA, CDR2 YSYEKL. The V gene lost 2 bases and the J gene lost 1 base, with 13 bases spanning the gap. The CDR3 sequence is CASSQLYRAGTDTQYF. CDR3 bases: TGCGCCAGCAGCCAATTGTACAGGGCTGGCACAGATACGCAGTATTTT.

This clonotype was found a few times. The V call is TRBV28, the J call TRBJ2-7; D might be TRBD1 (6 bases). From germline, CDR1 is MDHEN and CDR2 SYDVKM. V lost 4 bases to trimming and J lost 3 bases, with 13 bases between them. This CDR3 has 14 residues. The CDR3 protein is CASSSPGQIYEQYF. The CDR3 DNA reads TGTGCCAGCAGTTCTCCCGGACAGATCTACGAGCAGTACTTC.

This clonotype was counted at least ten times. The chain links TRBV28 to TRBJ2-1; no clear D. CDR3 length: 14 residues. Trimming pared 6 bases from V and 8 bases from J, leaving 17 bases between. From germline, CDR1 is MDHEN and CDR2 SYDVKM. The CDR3 nucleotides are TGTGCCAGCAGGCCTGGGCTAGTTTCCGATGAGCAGTTCTTC. Translated, it gives CASRPGLVSDEQFF.

This clonotype was detected only once. V and J are TRBV9 and TRBJ2-1, with 10 positions matching TRBD2. Looked up from germline, CDR1 is SGDLS and CDR2 is YYNGEE. Unmatched junction bases numbered 4, after V lost 0 bases and J lost 10 bases. This CDR3 is built from 14 residues. The CDR3 is CASSVELAGSEQFF. CDR3 nucleotides: TGTGCCAGCAGCGTAGAACTAGCGGGGAGCGAGCAGTTCTTC.

The chain has TRBV11-1 and TRBJ2-6; possibly TRBD1 for D (6 bases). This CDR3 has 16 amino acids. V was clipped by 8 bases and J by 0 bases, with 14 bases between them. Looked up from germline, CDR1 is SGHAT and CDR2 is FQDESV (reference sequence). The CDR3 sequence: CASEGQSHSGANVLTF. CDR3 sequence (DNA): TGTGCCAGCGAAGGACAGTCCCACTCTGGGGCCAACGTCCTGACTTTC.

This clonotype was counted ten times or more. The genes are TRBV7-8 and TRBJ2-4; D possibly corresponds to TRBD2 (6 bases). Trimming cost V 2 bases and J 5 bases, with 16 bases left between them. CDR3 size: 16 residues. CDR1 is SGHVS and CDR2 is FQNEAQ in the germline V gene. The CDR3 here is CASSLYSGLGENIQYF. The CDR3 region has the DNA TGTGCCAGCAGCTTATACTCGGGACTGGGGGAAAACATTCAGTACTTC.

In this sample, this clonotype turned up many times. The V gene is TRBV19, the J gene TRBJ1-6; D remains ambiguous. This CDR3 region has 16 residues. Trimming took 6 bases from V and 2 from J, leaving 14 bases between them. Germline-derived CDR1 and CDR2 are LNHDA and SQIVND (reference sequence). The CDR3 protein is CASRRTAAAYNSPLHF. CDR3 DNA sequence: TGTGCCAGTAGAAGGACGGCCGCGGCCTATAATTCACCCCTCCACTTT.

There are a few counts of this clonotype. A read error may be the cause here, since a much bigger clone is one base away. CDR3 sequence reads: CASSLVTSGPKTYEQYF. CDR3 DNA sequence: TGCGCCAGCAGCTTGGTAACTAGCGGGCCCAAGACCTACGAGCAGTACTTC. The gene calls are TRBV5-1 and TRBJ2-7; TRBD2 matches 9 bases. The germline V gene encodes CDR1 SGHRS and CDR2 YFSETQ. This CDR3 spans 17 amino acids. Trimming at V came to 0 bases and at J to 2 bases, leaving 9 bases not matched to a gene.

This clonotype was counted at least ten times. The chain combines TRBV11-2 with TRBJ2-1; perhaps TRBD1 as D (5 bases). V dropped 3 bases and J dropped 9 bases, with 15 bases sitting between them. Germline V gene lookup returns CDR1 SGHAT and CDR2 FQNNGV. The CDR3 has 14 amino acids. CDR3 protein: CASSLMQGMREQFF. The CDR3 DNA reads as TGTGCCAGCAGCTTGATGCAGGGTATGCGTGAGCAGTTCTTC.

The sample holds many counts of this clonotype. This chain uses TRBV18 with TRBJ2-6; D tentatively fits TRBD1 or TRBD2 (5 bases each). Germline CDR1 KGHSH, CDR2 LQKENI. This CDR3 contains 17 residues. Trimming shortened V by 2 bases and J by 2 bases, and 13 bases separated the two germline ends. The CDR3 DNA sequence: TGTGCCAGCTCACCAATCGGGGCCGCCACTGGGGCCAACGTCCTGACTTTC. Translation gives CASSPIGAATGANVLTF. Full variable domain (outside the CDR3, taken from reference TRBV18 and TRBJ2-6): NAGVMQNPRHLVRRRGQEARLRCSPMKGHSHVYWYRQLPEEGLKFMVYLQKENIIDESGMPKERFSAEFPKEGPSILRIQQVVRGDSAAYFCASSPIGAATGANVLTFGAGSRLTVL.

This clonotype was seen at least ten times. The genes are TRBV25-1 and TRBJ1-2, with D possibly TRBD1 on 6 matching bases. The V gene's germline CDR1 is MGHDK and CDR2 SYGVNS. Deletions cut 8 bases from V and 6 bases from J, with 10 bases between. The CDR3 length is 11 residues. CDR3 nucleotide sequence: TGTGCCAGCTCTAGACAGGATGGCTACACCTTC. Its translation: CASSRQDGYTF.